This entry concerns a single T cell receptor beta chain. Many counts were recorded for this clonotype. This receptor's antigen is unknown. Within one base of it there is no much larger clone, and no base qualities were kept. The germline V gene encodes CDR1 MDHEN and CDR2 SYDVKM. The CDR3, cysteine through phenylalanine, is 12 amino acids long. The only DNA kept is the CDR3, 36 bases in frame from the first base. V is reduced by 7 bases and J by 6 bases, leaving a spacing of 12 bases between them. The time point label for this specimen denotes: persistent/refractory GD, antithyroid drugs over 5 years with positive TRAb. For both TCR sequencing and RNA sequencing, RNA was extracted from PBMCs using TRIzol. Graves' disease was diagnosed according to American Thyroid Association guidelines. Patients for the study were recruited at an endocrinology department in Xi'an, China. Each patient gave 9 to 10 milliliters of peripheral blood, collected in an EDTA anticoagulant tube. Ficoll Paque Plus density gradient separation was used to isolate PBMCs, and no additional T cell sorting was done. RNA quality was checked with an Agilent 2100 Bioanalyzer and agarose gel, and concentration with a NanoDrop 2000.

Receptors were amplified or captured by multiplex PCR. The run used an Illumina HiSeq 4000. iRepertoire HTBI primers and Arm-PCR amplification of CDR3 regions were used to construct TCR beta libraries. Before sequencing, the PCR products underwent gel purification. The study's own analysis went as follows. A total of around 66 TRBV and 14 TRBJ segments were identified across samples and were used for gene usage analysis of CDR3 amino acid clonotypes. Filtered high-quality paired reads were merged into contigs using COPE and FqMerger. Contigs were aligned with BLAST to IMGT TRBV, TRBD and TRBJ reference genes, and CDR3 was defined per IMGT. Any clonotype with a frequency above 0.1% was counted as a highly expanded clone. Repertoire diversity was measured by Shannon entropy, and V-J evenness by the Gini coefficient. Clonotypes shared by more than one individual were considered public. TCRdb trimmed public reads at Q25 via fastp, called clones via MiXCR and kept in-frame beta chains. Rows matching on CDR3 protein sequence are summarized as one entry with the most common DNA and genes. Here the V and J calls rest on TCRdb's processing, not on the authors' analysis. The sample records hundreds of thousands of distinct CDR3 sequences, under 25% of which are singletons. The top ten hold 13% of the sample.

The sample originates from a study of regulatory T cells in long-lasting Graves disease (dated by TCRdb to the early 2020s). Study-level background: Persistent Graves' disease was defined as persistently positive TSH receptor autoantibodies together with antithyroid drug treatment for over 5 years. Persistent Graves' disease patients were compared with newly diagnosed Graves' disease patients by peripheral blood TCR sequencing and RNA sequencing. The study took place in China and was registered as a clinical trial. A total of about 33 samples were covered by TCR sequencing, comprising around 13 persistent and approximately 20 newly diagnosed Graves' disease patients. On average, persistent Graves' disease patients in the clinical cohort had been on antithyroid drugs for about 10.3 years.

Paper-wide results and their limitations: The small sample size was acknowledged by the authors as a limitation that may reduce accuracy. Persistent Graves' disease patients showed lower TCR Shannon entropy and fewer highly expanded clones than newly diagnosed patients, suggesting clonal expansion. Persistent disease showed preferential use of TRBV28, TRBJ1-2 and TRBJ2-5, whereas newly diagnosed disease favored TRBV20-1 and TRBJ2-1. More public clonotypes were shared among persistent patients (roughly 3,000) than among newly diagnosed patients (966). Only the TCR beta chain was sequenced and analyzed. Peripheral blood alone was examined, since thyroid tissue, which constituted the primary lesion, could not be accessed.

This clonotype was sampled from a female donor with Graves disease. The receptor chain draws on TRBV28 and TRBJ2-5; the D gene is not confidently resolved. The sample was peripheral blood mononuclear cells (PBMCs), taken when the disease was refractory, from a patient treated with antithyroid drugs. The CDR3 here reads CASTSGKKTQYF. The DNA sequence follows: TGTGCCAGCACCTCAGGCAAAAAGACCCAGTACTTC.